This record covers a single TCR beta chain. This CDR3 is 15 amino acids long. CDR1 is LGHNT, CDR2 FRNRAP, per germline. V shed 1 base and J shed 4 bases, with 10 bases lying between them. Sequencing used immunoSEQ v3.0 at survey level. The sequencing target was roughly 40,000-55,000 T-cell genomes per sample. Only in-frame clones appear in the TCRdb table, and some are missing; sequencing was by immunoSEQ multiplex PCR. Of about 29,000 clones in the sample, around nine tenths were seen once. The sample belongs to a study of long-term antiretroviral therapy in people with HIV. This sample comprised unsorted PBMCs, obtained around 5 years before starting antiretroviral therapy. The clonotype originates from a man aged 45 to 65 with HIV. The V gene is TRBV12-5, the J gene TRBJ1-4; the D is unclear. The CDR3 region is CASGLGDPVNEKLFF. Written as DNA, the CDR3 is TGTGCTAGTGGTTTGGGGGATCCCGTTAATGAAAAACTGTTTTTT.